The 19 T cell receptor beta chains below were found in one sample sequenced in a study of T cells in Graves' hyperthyroidism and ophthalmopathy. From RNA transcripts, TCR beta CDR3 regions were amplified. Primed by the HTBI set, a first-round RT-PCR was run on the TCR CDR3. MiXCR, applied by TCRdb to the multiplex PCR reads, yields one record per CDR3 protein. The table includes some 600,000 distinct CDR3 sequences, 11% to 15% detected once. Sequences were obtained from blood. The receptors shown here come from a woman in her twenties or thirties with Graves' hyperthyroidism that later progressed to Graves' ophthalmopathy.

This clonotype has more than one count but fewer than ten. The chain carries TRBV9 and TRBJ2-7; TRBD2 aligns across 7 bases. Per germline, CDR1 SGDLS and CDR2 YYNGEE. This CDR3 has 14 residues. V lost 4 bases to trimming and J lost 3 bases; unmatched junction nucleotides: 7. The CDR3 DNA reads TGTGCCAGCAGCCCCCACGAGCGGGACTACGAGCAGTACTTC. Protein: CASSPHERDYEQYF. Complete variable domain (other parts from reference TRBV9 and TRBJ2-7): DSGVTQTPKHLITATGQRVTLRCSPRSGDLSVYWYQQSLDQGLQFLIQYYNGEERAKGNILERFSAQQFPDLHSELNLSSLELGDSALYFCASSPHERDYEQYFGPGTRLTVT.

This clonotype was recorded many times. The gene calls are TRBV28 and TRBJ2-5; the match to TRBD1 covers 9 bases. Germline CDR1 MDHEN, CDR2 SYDVKM. The V and J ends lost 1 base and 2 bases, in that order; junction bases with no gene match: 5. The CDR3 sequence is 16 residues long. The CDR3 nucleotides are TGTGCCAGCAGTTTATTTGGGACAGGGCTACAAGAGACCCAGTACTTC. It translates to CASSLFGTGLQETQYF. Combining the CDR3 with reference TRBV28 and TRBJ2-5 gives the whole variable domain DVKVTQSSRYLVKRTGEKVFLECVQDMDHENMFWYRQDPGLGLRLIYFSYDVKMKEKGDIPEGYSVSREKKERFSLILESASTNQTSMYLCASSLFGTGLQETQYFGPGTRLLVL.

This clonotype was observed a handful of times. The chain uses TRBV30 and TRBJ2-5; tentatively, D is TRBD1 (5 bases). This CDR3 region has 12 residues. Germline assignment: CDR1 GTSNPN and CDR2 SVGIG (reference sequence). Trimming pared 3 bases from V and 7 bases from J, leaving 12 bases between. In nucleotides, the CDR3 is TGTGCCTGGAGAGACAGTGTGGGGACCCAGTACTTC. Protein: CAWRDSVGTQYF.

This clonotype was counted many times. CDR3 residues: CAWRRLGTGSYNSPLHF. CDR3 bases: TGTGCCTGGAGACGTTTGGGGACAGGGAGTTATAATTCACCCCTCCACTTT. V is TRBV30 and J is TRBJ1-6; the match to TRBD1 covers 9 bases. The CDR3 is 17 amino acids. The V gene's germline CDR1 is GTSNPN and CDR2 SVGIG (reference sequence). Trimming cost V 3 bases and J 4 bases; bases outside gene matches: 10.

This clonotype was seen at least ten times. The gene calls are TRBV18 and TRBJ2-7, with 7 bases aligning to TRBD2. From germline, CDR1 is KGHSH and CDR2 LQKENI. CDR3 size: 14 residues. V was clipped by 2 bases and J by 4 bases; unmatched bases: 5. The DNA of the CDR3 is TGTGCCAGCTCACCATGGGAGGGGTTATACGAGCAGTACTTC. It yields the protein CASSPWEGLYEQYF.

On this clonotype: Germline and junction disagree at one end, which may indicate a read error. V is TRBV30 and J is TRBJ1-1; D gene ambiguous. This CDR3 has 14 residues. Germline values: CDR1 GTSNPN, CDR2 SVGIG (reference sequence). CDR3 in amino acids: CAWSVLGINTEAFF. CDR3 DNA: TGTGCCTGGAGTGTACTAGGCATAAACACTGAAGCCTTCTTT.

Only a few counts were recorded for this clonotype. The chain is built from TRBV19 and TRBJ2-7; D is undetermined. In germline, CDR1 is LNHDA, CDR2 SQIVND (reference sequence). The CDR3 spans 15 residues. Trimming shortened V by 1 base and J by 0 bases, and 10 bases separated the two germline ends. CDR3 nucleotide sequence: TGTGCCAGTAGTATAGGGGCCGGCAGCTCCTACGAGCAGTACTTC. This sequence encodes CASSIGAGSSYEQYF. The full variable domain, rest sourced from reference TRBV19 and TRBJ2-7, is DGGITQSPKYLFRKEGQNVTLSCEQNLNHDAMYWYRQDPGQGLRLIYYSQIVNDFQKGDIAEGYSVSREKKESFPLTVTSAQKNPTAFYLCASSIGAGSSYEQYFGPGTRLTVT.

The table lists this clonotype with many counts. V gene TRBV29-1 combines with J gene TRBJ2-7; TRBD1 aligns across 10 bases. Trimming removed 4 bases from V and 0 bases from J; junction bases left unmatched: 6. CDR3 size: 15 residues. Germline CDR1 SQVTM, CDR2 ANQGSEA. The CDR3 nucleotides read TGCAGCGTTGGGGAAGGGACAGGGGCCTCCTACGAGCAGTACTTC. It is translated as CSVGEGTGASYEQYF.

This clonotype was observed at least ten times. The V and J genes are TRBV10-3 and TRBJ1-2; possibly TRBD1 for D (6 bases). The CDR3 is 13 amino acids. Trimming stripped 10 bases from V and 3 bases from J, with 15 bases between. Germline V gene lookup returns CDR1 ENHRY and CDR2 SYGVKD. The CDR3 here is CATPTGQDYGYTF. DNA for the CDR3: TGTGCCACTCCGACAGGCCAGGACTATGGCTACACCTTC.

This clonotype was counted many times. The chain has TRBV2 and TRBJ1-2; D is possibly TRBD1 (6 bases). Germline CDR1 and CDR2: SNHLY and FYNNEI. The CDR3 runs 13 residues. Deletions cut 9 bases from V and 2 bases from J, with 13 bases between. The CDR3 loop is CARPGQTNYGYTF. Here the CDR3 DNA reads TGTGCCAGACCGGGACAAACGAACTATGGCTACACCTTC.

This clonotype appeared many times. The chain couples TRBV5-4 to TRBJ1-1; 8 bases agree with TRBD1. CDR3 length equals 15 residues. V lost 3 bases, J lost 2 bases, and 6 bases stayed unmatched. The germline CDR1 and CDR2 sequences are SGHNT and YYREEE (reference sequence). The CDR3 bases are TGTGCCAGCAGCTGGACAGGGAGGGGAAACACTGAAGCTTTCTTT. As protein: CASSWTGRGNTEAFF.

This clonotype appeared many times. The chain carries TRBV6-2 or TRBV6-3 and TRBJ2-6; D gene uncertain. CDR3 length: 15 amino acids. Germline loops: CDR1 MNHEY, CDR2 SVGEGT. Trimming shortened V by 6 bases and J by 0 bases, and 9 bases separated the two germline ends. CDR3 sequence: CASSQALSGANVLTF. The CDR3 DNA reads as TGTGCCAGCAGCCAAGCCCTCTCTGGGGCCAACGTCCTGACTTTC.

Only a few counts were recorded for this clonotype. This chain joins TRBV3-1 and TRBJ2-3; 7 positions agree with TRBD1. Germline lookup yields CDR1 LGHDT and CDR2 YNNKEL (reference sequence). J gave up 5 bases and V 10 bases, and 6 bases lay outside the gene matches. CDR3 length equals 12 residues. CDR3 coding DNA: TGTGCCACCAACACAGGGGTAGATACGCAGTATTTT. It specifies CATNTGVDTQYF.

This clonotype appeared many times. J is TRBJ1-1 and V is TRBV5-1, with a possible D match to TRBD1 (5 bases). Looked up from germline, CDR1 is SGHRS and CDR2 is YFSETQ. V lost 9 bases and J lost 6, with 21 bases in between. This CDR3 comprises 14 residues. The DNA of the CDR3 is TGCGCCACCGCTTTGGTGGGGCCGGAGGCTGAAGCTTTCTTT. Translating it yields CATALVGPEAEAFF.

This clonotype was seen repeatedly, ten times or more. The chain has TRBV10-3 and TRBJ1-1; a weak D match, TRBD1 (6 bases). Germline V gene data show CDR1 as ENHRY and CDR2 as SYGVKD. V lost 10 bases and J lost 5, with 17 bases in between. This CDR3 is built from 13 residues. The CDR3 coding sequence is TGTGCCACACGGGACACTACTCAAACTGAAGCTTTCTTT. This encodes CATRDTTQTEAFF.

The chain combines TRBV30 with TRBJ1-3; no clear D. From germline, CDR1 is GTSNPN and CDR2 SVGIG (reference sequence). V dropped 1 base and J dropped 1 base, with 5 bases sitting between them. This CDR3 is 13 amino acids long. CDR3 protein: CAWSGVSGNTIYF. CDR3 bases: TGTGCCTGGAGTGGGGTATCTGGAAACACCATATATTTT.

This clonotype was detected many times. This chain uses TRBV11-2 with TRBJ2-7; perhaps TRBD2 as D (6 bases). V lost 4 bases to trimming and J lost 2 bases, with 12 bases between them. CDR1 is SGHAT and CDR2 is FQNNGV in the germline V gene. This CDR3 has 14 amino acids. The CDR3 DNA sequence: TGTGCCAGCAGCTCCGAGTCGGGAGCCTACGAGCAGTACTTC. It codes for CASSSESGAYEQYF.

This clonotype occurred many times. The chain employs TRBV28 and TRBJ1-3; TRBD1 might be the D (6 bases). The germline V and J ends were trimmed by 7 bases and 5 bases, with 21 bases remaining between them. Germline V gene data show CDR1 as MDHEN and CDR2 as SYDVKM. This CDR3 has 16 amino acids. CDR3 nucleotides: TGTGCCAGCACCGGGGGGGGGCAGCTCTGGAGAAACACCATATATTTT. Residues: CASTGGGQLWRNTIYF.

This clonotype was detected ten times or more. This chain links TRBV28 with TRBJ1-4, with a tentative D call TRBD1 (5 bases). The germline V gene encodes CDR1 MDHEN and CDR2 SYDVKM. Between the trimmed V and J ends, which lost 3 bases and 2 bases, there was a span of 10 bases. The CDR3 is made up of 15 amino acids. The CDR3 DNA reads TGTGCCAGCAGTTTGCCCGGACACACTAATGAAAAACTGTTTTTT. Translation: CASSLPGHTNEKLFF.